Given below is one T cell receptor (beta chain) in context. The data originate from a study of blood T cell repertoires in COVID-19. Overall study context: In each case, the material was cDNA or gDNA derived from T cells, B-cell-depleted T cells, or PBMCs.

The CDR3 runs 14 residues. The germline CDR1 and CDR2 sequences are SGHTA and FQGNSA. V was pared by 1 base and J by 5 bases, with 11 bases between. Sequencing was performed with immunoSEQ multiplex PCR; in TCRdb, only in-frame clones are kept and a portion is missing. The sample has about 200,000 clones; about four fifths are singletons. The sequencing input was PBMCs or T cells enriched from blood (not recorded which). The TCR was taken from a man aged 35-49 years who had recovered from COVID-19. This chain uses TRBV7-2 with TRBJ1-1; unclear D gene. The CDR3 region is CASSLGSRGTEAFF. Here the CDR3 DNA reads TGTGCCAGCAGCTTAGGGTCCCGAGGGACTGAAGCTTTCTTT.